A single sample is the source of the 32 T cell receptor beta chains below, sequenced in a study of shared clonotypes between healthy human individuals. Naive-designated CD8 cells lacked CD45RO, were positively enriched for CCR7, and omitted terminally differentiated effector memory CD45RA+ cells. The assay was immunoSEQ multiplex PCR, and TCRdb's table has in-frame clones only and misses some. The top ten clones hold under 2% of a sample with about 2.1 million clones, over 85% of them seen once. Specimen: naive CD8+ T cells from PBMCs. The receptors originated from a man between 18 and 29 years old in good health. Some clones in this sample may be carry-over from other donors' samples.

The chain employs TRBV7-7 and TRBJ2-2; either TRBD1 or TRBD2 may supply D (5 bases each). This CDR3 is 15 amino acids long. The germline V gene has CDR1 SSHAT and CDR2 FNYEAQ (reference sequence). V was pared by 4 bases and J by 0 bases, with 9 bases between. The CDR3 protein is CASSSGTTNTGELFF. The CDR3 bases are TGTGCCAGCAGCTCCGGGACGACGAACACCGGGGAGCTGTTTTTT. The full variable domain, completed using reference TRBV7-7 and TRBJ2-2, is GAGVSQSPRYKVTKRGQDVTLRCDPISSHATLYWYQQALGQGPEFLTYFNYEAQPDKSGLPSDRFSAERPEGSISTLTIQRTEQRDSAMYRCASSSGTTNTGELFFGEGSRLTVL.

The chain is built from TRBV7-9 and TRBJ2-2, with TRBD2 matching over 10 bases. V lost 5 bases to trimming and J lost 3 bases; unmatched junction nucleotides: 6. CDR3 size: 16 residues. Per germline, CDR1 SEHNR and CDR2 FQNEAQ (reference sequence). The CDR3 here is CASSGRTSGDTGELFF. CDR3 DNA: TGTGCCAGCAGCGGACGGACTAGCGGAGACACCGGGGAGCTGTTTTTT.

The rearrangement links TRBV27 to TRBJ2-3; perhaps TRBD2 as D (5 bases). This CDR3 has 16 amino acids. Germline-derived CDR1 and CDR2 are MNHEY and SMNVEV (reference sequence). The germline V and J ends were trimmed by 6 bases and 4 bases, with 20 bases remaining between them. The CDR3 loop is CASSIRILSGPDTQYF. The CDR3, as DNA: TGTGCCAGCAGCATCCGGATCCTCAGCGGCCCAGATACGCAGTATTTT.

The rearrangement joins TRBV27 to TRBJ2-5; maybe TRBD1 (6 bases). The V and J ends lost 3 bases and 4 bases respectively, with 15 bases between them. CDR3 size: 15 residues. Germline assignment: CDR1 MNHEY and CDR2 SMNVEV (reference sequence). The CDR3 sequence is CASSLYRVGLETQYF. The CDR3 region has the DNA TGTGCCAGCAGTTTGTACAGGGTCGGGTTAGAGACCCAGTACTTC.

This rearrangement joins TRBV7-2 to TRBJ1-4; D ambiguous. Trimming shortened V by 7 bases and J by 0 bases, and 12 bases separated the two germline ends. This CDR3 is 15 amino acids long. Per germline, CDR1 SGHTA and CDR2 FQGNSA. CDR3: CASTIVGSTNEKLFF. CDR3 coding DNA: TGTGCCAGCACAATAGTAGGTTCAACTAATGAAAAACTGTTTTTT.

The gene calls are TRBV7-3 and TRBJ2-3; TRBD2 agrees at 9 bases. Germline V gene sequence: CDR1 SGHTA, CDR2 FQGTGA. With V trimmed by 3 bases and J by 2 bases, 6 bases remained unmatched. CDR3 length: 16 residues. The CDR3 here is CASSFSTSGYTDTQYF. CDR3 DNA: TGTGCCAGCAGCTTCTCCACTAGCGGGTACACAGATACGCAGTATTTT.

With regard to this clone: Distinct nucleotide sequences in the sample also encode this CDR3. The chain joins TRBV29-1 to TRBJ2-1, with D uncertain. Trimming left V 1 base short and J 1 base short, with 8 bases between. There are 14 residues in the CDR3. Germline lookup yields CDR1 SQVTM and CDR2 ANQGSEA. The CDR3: CSVEGGTSYNEQFF. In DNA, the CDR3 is TGCAGCGTTGAAGGGGGAACGTCCTACAATGAGCAGTTCTTC.

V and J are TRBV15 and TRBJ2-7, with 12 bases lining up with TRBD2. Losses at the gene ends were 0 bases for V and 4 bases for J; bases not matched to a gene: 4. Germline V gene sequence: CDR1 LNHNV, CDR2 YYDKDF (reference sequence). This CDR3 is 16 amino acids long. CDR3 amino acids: CATSRDPGLAGYEQYF. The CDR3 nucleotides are TGTGCCACCAGCAGAGACCCCGGACTAGCGGGATACGAGCAGTACTTC.

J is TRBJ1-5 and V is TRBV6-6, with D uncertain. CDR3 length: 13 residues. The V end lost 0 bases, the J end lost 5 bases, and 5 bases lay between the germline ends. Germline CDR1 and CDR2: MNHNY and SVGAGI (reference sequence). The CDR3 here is CASSYSMDQPQHF. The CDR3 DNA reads TGTGCCAGCAGTTACTCGATGGATCAGCCCCAGCATTTT.

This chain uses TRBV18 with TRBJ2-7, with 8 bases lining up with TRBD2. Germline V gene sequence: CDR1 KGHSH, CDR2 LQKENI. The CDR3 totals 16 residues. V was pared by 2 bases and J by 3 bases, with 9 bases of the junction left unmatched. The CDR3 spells CASSPDSGLGNYEQYF. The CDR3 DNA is TGTGCCAGCTCACCAGATTCGGGACTAGGAAACTACGAGCAGTACTTC.

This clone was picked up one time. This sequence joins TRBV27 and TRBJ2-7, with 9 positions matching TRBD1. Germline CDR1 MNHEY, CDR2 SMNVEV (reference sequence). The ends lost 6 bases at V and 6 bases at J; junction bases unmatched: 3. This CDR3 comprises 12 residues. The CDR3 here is CASRPTGGEQYF. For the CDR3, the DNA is TGTGCCAGCAGGCCGACAGGGGGCGAGCAGTACTTC.

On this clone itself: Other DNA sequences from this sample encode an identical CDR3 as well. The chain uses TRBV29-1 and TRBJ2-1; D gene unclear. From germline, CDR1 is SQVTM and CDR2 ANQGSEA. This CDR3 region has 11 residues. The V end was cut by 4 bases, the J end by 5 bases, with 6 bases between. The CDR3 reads CSVVGDNEQFF. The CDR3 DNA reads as TGCAGCGTTGTGGGTGACAATGAGCAGTTCTTC.

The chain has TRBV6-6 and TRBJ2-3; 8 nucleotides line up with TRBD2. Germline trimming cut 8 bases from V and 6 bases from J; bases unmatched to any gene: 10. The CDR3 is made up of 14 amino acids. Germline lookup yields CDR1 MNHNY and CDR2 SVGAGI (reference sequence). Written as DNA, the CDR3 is TGTGCCAGCGACGAAGCGGGAGAACCCGATACGCAGTATTTT. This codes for CASDEAGEPDTQYF.

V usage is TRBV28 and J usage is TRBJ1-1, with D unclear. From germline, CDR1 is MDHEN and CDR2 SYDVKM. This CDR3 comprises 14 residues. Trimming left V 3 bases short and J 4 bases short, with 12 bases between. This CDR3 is CASSFSGVGTEAFF. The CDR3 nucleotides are TGTGCCAGCAGTTTTAGTGGGGTGGGCACTGAAGCTTTCTTT. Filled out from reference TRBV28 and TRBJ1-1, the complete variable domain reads DVKVTQSSRYLVKRTGEKVFLECVQDMDHENMFWYRQDPGLGLRLIYFSYDVKMKEKGDIPEGYSVSREKKERFSLILESASTNQTSMYLCASSFSGVGTEAFFGQGTRLTVV.

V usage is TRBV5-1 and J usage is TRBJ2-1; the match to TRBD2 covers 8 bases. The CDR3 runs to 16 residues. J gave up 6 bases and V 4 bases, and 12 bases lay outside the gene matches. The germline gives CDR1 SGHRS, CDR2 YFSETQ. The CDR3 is CASSGTRGEYSNEQFF. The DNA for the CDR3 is TGCGCCAGCAGCGGGACTAGAGGAGAGTATAGCAATGAGCAGTTCTTC.

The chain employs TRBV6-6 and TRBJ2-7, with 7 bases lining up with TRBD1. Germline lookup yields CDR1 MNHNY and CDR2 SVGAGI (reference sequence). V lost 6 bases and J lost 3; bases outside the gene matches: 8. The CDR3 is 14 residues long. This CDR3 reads CASSDTGAYYEQYF. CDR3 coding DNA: TGTGCCAGCAGCGACACAGGGGCCTACTACGAGCAGTACTTC.

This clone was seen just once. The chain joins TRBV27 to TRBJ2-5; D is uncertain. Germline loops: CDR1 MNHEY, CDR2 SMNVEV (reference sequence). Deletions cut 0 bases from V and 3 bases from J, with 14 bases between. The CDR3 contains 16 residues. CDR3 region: CASSLSFGLGEETQYF. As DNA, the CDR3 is TGTGCCAGCAGTTTATCCTTCGGTCTAGGAGAAGAGACCCAGTACTTC.

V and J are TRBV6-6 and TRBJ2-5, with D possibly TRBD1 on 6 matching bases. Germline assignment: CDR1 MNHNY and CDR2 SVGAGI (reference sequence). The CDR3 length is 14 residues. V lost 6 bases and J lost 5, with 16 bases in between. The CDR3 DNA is TGTGCCAGCAGATCCGGGACACAGATGGAGACCCAGTACTTC. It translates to CASRSGTQMETQYF.

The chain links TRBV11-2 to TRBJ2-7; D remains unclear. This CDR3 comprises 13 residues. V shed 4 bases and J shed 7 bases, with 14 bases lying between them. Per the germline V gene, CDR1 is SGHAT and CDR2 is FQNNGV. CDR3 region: CASSSNLVGEQYF. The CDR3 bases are TGTGCCAGCAGCTCGAACCTGGTGGGGGAGCAGTACTTC.

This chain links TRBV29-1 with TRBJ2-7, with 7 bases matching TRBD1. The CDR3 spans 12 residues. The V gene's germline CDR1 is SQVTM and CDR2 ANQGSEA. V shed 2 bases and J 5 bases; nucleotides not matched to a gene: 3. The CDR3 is CSVEKGGHEQYF. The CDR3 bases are TGCAGCGTTGAAAAAGGGGGCCACGAGCAGTACTTC.

The CDR3 here is CASSEGVGGTYEQYF. The CDR3 DNA is TGTGCCAGCAGTGAAGGGGTAGGGGGTACATACGAGCAGTACTTC. V gene TRBV2 combines with J gene TRBJ2-7; possible D gene TRBD1, 6 bases. V was shortened by 1 base and J by 4 bases, with 14 bases between the two germline ends. CDR1 is SNHLY, CDR2 FYNNEI, per germline. The CDR3 is 15 amino acids.

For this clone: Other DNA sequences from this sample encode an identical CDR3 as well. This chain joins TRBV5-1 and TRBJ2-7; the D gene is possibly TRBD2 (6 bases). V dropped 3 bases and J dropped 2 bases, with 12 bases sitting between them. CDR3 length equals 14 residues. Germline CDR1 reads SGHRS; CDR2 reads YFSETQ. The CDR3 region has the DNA TGCGCCAGCAGCTACGGGACGGGGGCCTACGAGCAGTACTTC. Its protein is CASSYGTGAYEQYF. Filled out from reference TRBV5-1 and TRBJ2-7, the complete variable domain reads KAGVTQTPRYLIKTRGQQVTLSCSPISGHRSVSWYQQTPGQGLQFLFEYFSETQRNKGNFPGRFSGRQFSNSRSEMNVSTLELGDSALYLCASSYGTGAYEQYFGPGTRLTVT.

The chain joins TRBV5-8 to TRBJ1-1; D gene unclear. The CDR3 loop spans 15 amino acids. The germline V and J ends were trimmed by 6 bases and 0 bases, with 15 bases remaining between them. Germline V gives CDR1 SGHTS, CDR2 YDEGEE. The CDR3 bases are TGTGCCAGCAACCTTGGGCGGGGATTGAACACTGAAGCTTTCTTT. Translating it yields CASNLGRGLNTEAFF.

The CDR3 loop reads CASSYADRSTYEQYF. CDR3 nucleotides: TGTGCCAGCAGTTACGCGGACAGGTCAACCTACGAGCAGTACTTC. This chain connects TRBV6-6 to TRBJ2-7, with TRBD1 identical over 7 bases. Germline V CDR1 and CDR2: MNHNY, SVGAGI (reference sequence). CDR3 length: 15 residues. Trimming removed 2 bases from V and 2 bases from J; junction bases left unmatched: 6.

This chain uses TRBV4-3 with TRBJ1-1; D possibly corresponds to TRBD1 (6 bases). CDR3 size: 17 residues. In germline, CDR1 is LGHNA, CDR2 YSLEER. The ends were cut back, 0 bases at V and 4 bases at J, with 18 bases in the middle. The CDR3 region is CASSQDSVKGEGTEAFF. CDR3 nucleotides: TGCGCCAGCAGCCAAGATAGTGTCAAGGGGGAGGGCACTGAAGCTTTCTTT.

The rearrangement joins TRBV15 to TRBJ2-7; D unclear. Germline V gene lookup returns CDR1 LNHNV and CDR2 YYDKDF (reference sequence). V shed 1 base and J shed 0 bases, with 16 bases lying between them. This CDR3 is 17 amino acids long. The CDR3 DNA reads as TGTGCCACCAGCAGAGGGACCGTCCCTTCCTCCTCCTACGAGCAGTACTTC. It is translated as CATSRGTVPSSSYEQYF.

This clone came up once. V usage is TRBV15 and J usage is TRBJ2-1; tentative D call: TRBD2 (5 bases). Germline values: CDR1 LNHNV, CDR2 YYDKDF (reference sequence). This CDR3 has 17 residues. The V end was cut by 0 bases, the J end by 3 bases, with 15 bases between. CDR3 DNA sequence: TGTGCCACCAGCAGAGAAATCGGGGTCAATGGCTACAATGAGCAGTTCTTC. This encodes CATSREIGVNGYNEQFF.

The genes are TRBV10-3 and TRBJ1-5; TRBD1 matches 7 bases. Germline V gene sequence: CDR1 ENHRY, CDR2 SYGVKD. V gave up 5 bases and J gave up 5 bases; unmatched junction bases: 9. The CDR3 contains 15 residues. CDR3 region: CAISTKDRSHQPQHF. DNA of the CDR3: TGTGCCATCAGTACTAAGGACAGGTCGCATCAGCCCCAGCATTTT.

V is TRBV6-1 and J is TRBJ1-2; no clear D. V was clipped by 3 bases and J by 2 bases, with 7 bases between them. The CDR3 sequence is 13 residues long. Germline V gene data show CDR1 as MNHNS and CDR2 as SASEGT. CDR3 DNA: TGTGCCAGCAGTGAGTTTCCCAACTATGGCTACACCTTC. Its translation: CASSEFPNYGYTF.

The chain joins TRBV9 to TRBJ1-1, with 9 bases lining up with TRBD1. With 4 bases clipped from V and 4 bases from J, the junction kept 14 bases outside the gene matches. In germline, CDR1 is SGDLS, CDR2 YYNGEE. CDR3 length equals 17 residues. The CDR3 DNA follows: TGTGCCAGCAGCCCCCGTATATCGGGACAGGGAAGCACTGAAGCTTTCTTT. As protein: CASSPRISGQGSTEAFF. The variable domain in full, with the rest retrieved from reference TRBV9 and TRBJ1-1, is DSGVTQTPKHLITATGQRVTLRCSPRSGDLSVYWYQQSLDQGLQFLIQYYNGEERAKGNILERFSAQQFPDLHSELNLSSLELGDSALYFCASSPRISGQGSTEAFFGQGTRLTVV.

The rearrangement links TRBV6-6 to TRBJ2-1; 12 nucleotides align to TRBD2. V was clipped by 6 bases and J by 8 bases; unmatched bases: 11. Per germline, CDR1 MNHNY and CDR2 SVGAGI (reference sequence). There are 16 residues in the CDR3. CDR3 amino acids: CASSPKTSGRKYEQFF. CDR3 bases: TGTGCCAGCAGCCCTAAGACTAGCGGGAGAAAGTATGAGCAGTTCTTC.

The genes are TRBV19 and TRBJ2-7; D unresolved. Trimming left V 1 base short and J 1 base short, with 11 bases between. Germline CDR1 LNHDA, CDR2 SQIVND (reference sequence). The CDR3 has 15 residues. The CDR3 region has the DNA TGTGCCAGTAGTATAGGTCCCAGATGGTCCTACGAGCAGTACTTC. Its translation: CASSIGPRWSYEQYF. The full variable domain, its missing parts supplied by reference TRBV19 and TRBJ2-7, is DGGITQSPKYLFRKEGQNVTLSCEQNLNHDAMYWYRQDPGQGLRLIYYSQIVNDFQKGDIAEGYSVSREKKESFPLTVTSAQKNPTAFYLCASSIGPRWSYEQYFGPGTRLTVT.